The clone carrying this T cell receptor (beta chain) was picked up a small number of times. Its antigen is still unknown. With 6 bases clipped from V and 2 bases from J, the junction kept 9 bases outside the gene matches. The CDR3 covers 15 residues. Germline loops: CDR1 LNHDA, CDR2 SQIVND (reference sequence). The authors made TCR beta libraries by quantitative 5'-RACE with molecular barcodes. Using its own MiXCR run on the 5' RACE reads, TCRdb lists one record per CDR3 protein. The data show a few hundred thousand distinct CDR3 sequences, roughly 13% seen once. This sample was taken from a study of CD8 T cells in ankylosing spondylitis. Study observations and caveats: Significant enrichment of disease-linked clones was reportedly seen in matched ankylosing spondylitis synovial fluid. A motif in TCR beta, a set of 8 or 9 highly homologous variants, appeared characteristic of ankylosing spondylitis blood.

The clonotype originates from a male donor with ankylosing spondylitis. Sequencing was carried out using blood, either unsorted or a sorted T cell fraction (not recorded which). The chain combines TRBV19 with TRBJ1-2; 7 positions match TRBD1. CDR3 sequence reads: CASRKKGGLNYGYTF. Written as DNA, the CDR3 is TGTGCCAGTAGAAAAAAAGGGGGCCTGAACTATGGCTACACCTTC.